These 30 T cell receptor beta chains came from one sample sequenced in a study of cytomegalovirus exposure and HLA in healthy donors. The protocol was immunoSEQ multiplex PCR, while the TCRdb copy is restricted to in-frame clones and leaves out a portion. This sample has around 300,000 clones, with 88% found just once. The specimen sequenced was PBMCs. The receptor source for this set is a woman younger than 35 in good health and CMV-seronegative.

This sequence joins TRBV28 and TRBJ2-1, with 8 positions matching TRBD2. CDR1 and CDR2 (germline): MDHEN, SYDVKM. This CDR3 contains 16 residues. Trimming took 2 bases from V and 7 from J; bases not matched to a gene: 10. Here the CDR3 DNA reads TGTGCCAGCAGTTTACCTGGCGGGAGGTACGATAATGAGCAGTTCTTC. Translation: CASSLPGGRYDNEQFF.

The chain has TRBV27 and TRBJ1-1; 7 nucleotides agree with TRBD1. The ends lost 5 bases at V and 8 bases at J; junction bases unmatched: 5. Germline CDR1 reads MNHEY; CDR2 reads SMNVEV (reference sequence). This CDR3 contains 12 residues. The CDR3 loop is CASSGHRGEAFF. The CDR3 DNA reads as TGTGCCAGCAGTGGGCACAGGGGCGAAGCTTTCTTT.

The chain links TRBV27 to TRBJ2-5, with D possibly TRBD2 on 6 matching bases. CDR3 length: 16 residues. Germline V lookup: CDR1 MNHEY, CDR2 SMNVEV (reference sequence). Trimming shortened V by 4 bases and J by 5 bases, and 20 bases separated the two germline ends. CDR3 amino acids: CASSSPGGGISETQYF. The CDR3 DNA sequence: TGTGCCAGCAGTTCCCCCGGAGGCGGGATCTCGGAGACCCAGTACTTC.

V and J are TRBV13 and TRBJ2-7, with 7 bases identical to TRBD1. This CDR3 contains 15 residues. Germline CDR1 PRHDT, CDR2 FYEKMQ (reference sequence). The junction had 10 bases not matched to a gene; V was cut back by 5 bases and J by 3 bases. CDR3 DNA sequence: TGTGCCAGCAGCGACAACCGGGACAGCTTCTACGAGCAGTACTTC. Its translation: CASSDNRDSFYEQYF.

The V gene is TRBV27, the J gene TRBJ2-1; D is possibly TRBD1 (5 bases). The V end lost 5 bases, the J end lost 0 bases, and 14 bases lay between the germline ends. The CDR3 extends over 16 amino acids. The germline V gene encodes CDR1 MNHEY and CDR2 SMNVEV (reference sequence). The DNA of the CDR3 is TGTGCCAGCAGTCACTGGCAGGGCTCCTCCTACAATGAGCAGTTCTTC. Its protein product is CASSHWQGSSYNEQFF.

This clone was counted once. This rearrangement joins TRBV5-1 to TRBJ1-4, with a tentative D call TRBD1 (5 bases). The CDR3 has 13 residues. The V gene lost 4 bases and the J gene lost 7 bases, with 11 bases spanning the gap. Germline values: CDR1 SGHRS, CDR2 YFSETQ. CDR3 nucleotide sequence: TGCGCCAGCAGCCCCTCCGGGGGTGAAAAACTGTTTTTT. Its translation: CASSPSGGEKLFF.

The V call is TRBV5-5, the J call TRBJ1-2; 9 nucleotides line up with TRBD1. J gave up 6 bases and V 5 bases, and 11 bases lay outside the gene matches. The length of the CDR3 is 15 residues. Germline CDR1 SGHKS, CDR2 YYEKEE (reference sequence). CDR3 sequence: CASRFNMGDRDGYTF. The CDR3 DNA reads TGTGCCAGCAGGTTTAACATGGGGGACAGGGATGGCTACACCTTC.

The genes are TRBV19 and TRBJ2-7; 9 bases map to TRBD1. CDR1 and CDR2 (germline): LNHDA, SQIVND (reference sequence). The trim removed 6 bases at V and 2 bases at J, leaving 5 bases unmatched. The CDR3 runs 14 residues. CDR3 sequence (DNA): TGTGCCAGTAGGGGGGGACAGGGTCCCTACGAGCAGTACTTC. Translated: CASRGGQGPYEQYF.

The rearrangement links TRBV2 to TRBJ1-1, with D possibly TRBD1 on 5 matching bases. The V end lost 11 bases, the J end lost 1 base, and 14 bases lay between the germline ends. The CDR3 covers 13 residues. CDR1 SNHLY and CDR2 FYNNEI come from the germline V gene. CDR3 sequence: CAGGVQGNTEAFF. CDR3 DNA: TGTGCCGGGGGGGTGCAGGGGAACACTGAAGCTTTCTTT.

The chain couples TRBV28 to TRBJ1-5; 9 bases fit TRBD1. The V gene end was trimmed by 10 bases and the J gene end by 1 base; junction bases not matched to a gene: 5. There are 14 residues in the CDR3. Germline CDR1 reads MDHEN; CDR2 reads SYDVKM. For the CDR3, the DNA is TGTGCCACTCAGGACAGGGGAAGCAATCAGCCCCAGCATTTT. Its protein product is CATQDRGSNQPQHF. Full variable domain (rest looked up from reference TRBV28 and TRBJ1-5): DVKVTQSSRYLVKRTGEKVFLECVQDMDHENMFWYRQDPGLGLRLIYFSYDVKMKEKGDIPEGYSVSREKKERFSLILESASTNQTSMYLCATQDRGSNQPQHFGDGTRLSIL.

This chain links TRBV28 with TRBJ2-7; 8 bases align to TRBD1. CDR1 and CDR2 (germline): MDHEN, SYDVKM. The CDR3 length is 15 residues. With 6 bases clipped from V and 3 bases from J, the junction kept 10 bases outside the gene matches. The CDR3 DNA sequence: TGTGCCAGCAGCCCCACCGGGACAGGCGACTACGAGCAGTACTTC. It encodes CASSPTGTGDYEQYF.

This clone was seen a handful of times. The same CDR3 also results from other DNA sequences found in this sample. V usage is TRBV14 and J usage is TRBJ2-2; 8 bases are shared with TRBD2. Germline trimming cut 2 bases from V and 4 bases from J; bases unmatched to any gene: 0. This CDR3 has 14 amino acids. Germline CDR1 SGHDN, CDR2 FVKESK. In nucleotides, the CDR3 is TGTGCCAGCAGCCAACTAGCGGGCACCGGGGAGCTGTTTTTT. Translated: CASSQLAGTGELFF.

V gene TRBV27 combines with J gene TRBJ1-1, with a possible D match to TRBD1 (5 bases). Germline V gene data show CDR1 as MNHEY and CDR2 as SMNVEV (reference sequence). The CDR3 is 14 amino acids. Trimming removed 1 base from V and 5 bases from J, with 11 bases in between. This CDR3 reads CASSLFGGGTEAFF. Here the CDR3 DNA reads TGTGCCAGCAGTTTATTCGGGGGAGGGACTGAAGCTTTCTTT.

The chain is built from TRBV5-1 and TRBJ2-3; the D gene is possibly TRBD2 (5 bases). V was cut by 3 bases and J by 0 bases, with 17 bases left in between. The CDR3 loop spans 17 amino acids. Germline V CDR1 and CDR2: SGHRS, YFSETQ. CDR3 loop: CASSSLFRGRSTDTQYF. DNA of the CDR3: TGCGCCAGCAGCTCCCTATTTCGGGGAAGAAGCACAGATACGCAGTATTTT.

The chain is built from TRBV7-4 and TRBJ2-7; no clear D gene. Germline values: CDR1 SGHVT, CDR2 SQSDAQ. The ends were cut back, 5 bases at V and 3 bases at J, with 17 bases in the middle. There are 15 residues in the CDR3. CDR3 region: CASSPPPATIYEQYF. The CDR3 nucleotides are TGTGCCAGCAGCCCGCCCCCCGCTACGATCTACGAGCAGTACTTC.

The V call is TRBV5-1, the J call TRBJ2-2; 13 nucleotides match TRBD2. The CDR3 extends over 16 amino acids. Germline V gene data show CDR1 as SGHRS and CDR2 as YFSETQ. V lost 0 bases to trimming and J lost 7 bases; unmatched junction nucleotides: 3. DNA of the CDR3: TGCGCCAGCAGCTTGGGACTAGCGGGAGGCGGCGGGGAGCTGTTTTTT. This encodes CASSLGLAGGGGELFF.

In DNA, the CDR3 is TGCGCCAGCAGCTTGGCAGGGAGGGTTGGTGGAAACACCATATATTTT. It translates to CASSLAGRVGGNTIYF. The V gene is TRBV5-1, the J gene TRBJ1-3; D perhaps matches TRBD1 (5 bases). Germline V gene sequence: CDR1 SGHRS, CDR2 YFSETQ. Trimming stripped 0 bases from V and 3 bases from J, with 13 bases between. CDR3 size: 16 residues.

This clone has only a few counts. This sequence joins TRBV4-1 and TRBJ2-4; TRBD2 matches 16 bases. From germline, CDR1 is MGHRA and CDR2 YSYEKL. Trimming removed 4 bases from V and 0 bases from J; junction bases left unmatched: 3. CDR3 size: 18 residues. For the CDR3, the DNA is TGCGCCAGCAGCCCGGGACTAGCGGGAGGGCTAGCCAAAAACATTCAGTACTTC. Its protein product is CASSPGLAGGLAKNIQYF.

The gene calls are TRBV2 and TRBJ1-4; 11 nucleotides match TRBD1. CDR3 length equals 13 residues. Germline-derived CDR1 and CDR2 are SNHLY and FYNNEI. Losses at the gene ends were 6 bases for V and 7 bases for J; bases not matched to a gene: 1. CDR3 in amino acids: CASSGTGGEKLFF. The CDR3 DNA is TGTGCCAGCAGCGGGACAGGGGGTGAAAAACTGTTTTTT.

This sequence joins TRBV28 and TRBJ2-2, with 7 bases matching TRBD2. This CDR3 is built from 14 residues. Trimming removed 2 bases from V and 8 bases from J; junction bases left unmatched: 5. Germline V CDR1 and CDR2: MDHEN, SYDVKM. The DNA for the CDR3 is TGTGCCAGCAGTTTAGGGCGGGAGAGAGGGGAGCTGTTTTTT. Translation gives CASSLGRERGELFF.

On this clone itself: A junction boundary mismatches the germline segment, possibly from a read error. The DNA for the CDR3 is TGTGCCAGCAGCTTATGGACTAGCGGAAACAATGGGCAGTTCTTC. Encoded protein: CASSLWTSGNNGQFF. The chain has TRBV7-2 and TRBJ2-1; 10 nucleotides agree with TRBD2. The CDR3 runs to 15 residues. Germline CDR1 is SGHTA and CDR2 is FQGNSA.

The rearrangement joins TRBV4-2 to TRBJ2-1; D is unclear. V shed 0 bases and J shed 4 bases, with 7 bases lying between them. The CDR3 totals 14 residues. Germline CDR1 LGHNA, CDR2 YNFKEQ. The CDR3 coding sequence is TGTGCCAGCAGCCAAGATACTACTTACAATGAGCAGTTCTTC. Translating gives CASSQDTTYNEQFF.

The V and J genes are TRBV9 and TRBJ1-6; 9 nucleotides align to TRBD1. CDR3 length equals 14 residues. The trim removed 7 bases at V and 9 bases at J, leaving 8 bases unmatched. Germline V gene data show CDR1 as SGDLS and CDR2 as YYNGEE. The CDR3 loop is CASSGQGTISPLHF. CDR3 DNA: TGTGCCAGCTCCGGACAGGGGACTATTTCACCCCTCCACTTT.

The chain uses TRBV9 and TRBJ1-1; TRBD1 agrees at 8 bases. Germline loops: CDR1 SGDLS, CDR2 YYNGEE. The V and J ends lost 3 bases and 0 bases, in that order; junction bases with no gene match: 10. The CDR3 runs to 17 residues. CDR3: CASSAQRGQGLNTEAFF. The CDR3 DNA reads TGTGCCAGCAGCGCCCAGCGAGGACAGGGTCTGAACACTGAAGCTTTCTTT.

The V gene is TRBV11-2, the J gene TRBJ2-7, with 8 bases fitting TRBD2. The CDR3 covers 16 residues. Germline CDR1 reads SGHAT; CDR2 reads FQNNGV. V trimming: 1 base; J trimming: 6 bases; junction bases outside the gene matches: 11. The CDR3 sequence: CASSLVPGLASREQYF. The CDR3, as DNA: TGTGCCAGCAGCTTAGTCCCCGGACTAGCTTCTCGCGAGCAGTACTTC. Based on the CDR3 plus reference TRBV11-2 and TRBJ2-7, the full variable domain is EAGVAQSPRYKIIEKRQSVAFWCNPISGHATLYWYQQILGQGPKLLIQFQNNGVVDDSQLPKDRFSAERLKGVDSTLKIQPAKLEDSAVYLCASSLVPGLASREQYFGPGTRLTVT.

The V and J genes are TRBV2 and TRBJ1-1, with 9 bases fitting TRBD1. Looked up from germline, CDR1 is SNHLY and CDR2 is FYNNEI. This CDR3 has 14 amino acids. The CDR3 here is CVTVQGAVNTEAFF. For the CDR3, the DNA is TGTGTAACCGTACAGGGGGCTGTGAACACTGAAGCTTTCTTT.

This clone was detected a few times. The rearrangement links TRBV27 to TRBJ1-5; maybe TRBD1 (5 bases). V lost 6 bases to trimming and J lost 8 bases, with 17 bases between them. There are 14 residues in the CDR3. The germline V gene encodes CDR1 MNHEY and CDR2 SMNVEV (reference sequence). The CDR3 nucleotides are TGTGCCAGCAGCTCCGAAATGGGGGGAGAGCCCCAGCATTTT. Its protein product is CASSSEMGGEPQHF.

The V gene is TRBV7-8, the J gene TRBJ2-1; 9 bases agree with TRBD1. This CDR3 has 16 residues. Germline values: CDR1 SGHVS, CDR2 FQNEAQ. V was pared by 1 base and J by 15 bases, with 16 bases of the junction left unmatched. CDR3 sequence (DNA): TGTGCCAGCAGCTTAGGGTCCCCGGGACAGGGACCCTATGGGTTCTTC. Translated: CASSLGSPGQGPYGFF.

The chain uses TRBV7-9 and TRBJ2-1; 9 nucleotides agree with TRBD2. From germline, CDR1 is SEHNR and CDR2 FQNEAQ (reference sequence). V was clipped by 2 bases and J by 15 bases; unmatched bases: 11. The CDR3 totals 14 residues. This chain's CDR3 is CASSLSASGMNTFF. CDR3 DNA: TGTGCCAGCAGCTTATCGGCTAGCGGGATGAATACGTTCTTC.

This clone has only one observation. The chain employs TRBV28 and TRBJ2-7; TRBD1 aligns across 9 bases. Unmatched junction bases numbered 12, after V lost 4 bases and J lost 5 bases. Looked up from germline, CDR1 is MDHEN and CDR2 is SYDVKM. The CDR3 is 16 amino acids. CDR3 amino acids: CASSSAPGTGLHEQYF. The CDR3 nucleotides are TGTGCCAGCAGTTCAGCACCCGGGACAGGGCTCCACGAGCAGTACTTC.